This TCR beta chain derives from a study of blood T cell repertoires in COVID-19. The repertoire was sequenced with immunoSEQ multiplex PCR; TCRdb's copy has only in-frame clones and lacks some. The data show over 65,000 clones, with about 80% seen just once and 15% to 20% held by the top ten. The germline CDR1 and CDR2 sequences are LGHDT and YNNKEL (reference sequence). V dropped 0 bases and J dropped 4 bases, with 12 bases sitting between them. The CDR3 sequence is 15 residues long. Sample: peripheral blood. The chain has TRBV3-1 (or the pseudogene TRBV3-2) and TRBJ1-2; D unclear. The sequence was collected from a man older than 75 with active COVID-19. CDR3 DNA: TGTGCCAGCAGCCAAGATCCGCAGGAAACCTATGGCTACACCTTC. It is translated as CASSQDPQETYGYTF.